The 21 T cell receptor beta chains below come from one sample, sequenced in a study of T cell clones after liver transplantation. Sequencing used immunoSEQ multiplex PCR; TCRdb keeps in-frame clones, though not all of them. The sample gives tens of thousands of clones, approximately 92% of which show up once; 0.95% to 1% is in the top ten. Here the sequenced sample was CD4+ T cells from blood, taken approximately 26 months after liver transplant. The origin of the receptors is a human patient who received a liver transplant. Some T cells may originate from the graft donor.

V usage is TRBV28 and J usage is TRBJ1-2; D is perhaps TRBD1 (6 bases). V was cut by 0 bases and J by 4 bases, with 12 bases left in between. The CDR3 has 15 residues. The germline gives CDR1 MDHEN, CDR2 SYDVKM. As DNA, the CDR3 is TGTGCCAGCAGTTTATGGGTGGACAGACGCTATGGCTACACCTTC. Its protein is CASSLWVDRRYGYTF.

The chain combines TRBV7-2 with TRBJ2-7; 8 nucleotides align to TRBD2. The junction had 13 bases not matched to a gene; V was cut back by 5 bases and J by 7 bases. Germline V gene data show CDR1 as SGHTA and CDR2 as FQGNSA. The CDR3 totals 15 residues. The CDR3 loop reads CASSVRGLGIREQYF. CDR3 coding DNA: TGTGCCAGCAGCGTCCGGGGACTAGGCATTAGGGAGCAGTACTTC.

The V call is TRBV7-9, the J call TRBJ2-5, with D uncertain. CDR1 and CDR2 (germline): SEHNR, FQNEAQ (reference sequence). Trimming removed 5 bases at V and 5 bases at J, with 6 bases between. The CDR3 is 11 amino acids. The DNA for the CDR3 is TGTGCCAGCAGCGACTTGGAGACCCAGTACTTC. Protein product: CASSDLETQYF.

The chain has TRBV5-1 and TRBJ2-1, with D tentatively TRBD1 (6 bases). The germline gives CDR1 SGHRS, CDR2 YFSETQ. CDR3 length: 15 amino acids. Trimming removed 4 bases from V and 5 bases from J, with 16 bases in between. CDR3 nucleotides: TGCGCCAGCAGCCTGTCGGGACAAGAAAACAATGAGCAGTTCTTC. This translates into CASSLSGQENNEQFF.

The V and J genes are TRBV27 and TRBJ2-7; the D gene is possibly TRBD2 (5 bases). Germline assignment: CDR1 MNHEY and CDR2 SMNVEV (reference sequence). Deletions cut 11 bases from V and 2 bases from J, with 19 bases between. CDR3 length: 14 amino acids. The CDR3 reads CAALPIGKPYEQYF. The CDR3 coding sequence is TGTGCCGCACTCCCAATCGGGAAGCCCTACGAGCAGTACTTC.

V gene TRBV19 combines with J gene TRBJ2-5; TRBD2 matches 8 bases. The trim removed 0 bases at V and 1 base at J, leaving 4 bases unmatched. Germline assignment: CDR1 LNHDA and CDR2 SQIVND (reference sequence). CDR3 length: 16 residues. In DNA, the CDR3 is TGTGCCAGTAGTATAGATCGGGAGGGCCCCCAAGAGACCCAGTACTTC. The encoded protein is CASSIDREGPQETQYF.

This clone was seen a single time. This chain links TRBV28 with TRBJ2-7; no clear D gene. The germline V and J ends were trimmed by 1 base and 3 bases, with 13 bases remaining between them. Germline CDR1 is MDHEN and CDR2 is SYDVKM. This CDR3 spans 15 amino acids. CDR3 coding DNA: TGTGCCAGCAGTTTATCCCCGGGCCGTAACTACGAGCAGTACTTC. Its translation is CASSLSPGRNYEQYF.

The CDR3 is CASSVSQGSYNEQFF. DNA for the CDR3: TGTGCCAGCAGCGTGTCCCAAGGTTCCTACAATGAGCAGTTCTTC. The V and J genes are TRBV9 and TRBJ2-1; D is uncertain. Between the trimmed V and J ends, which lost 2 bases and 1 base, there was a span of 10 bases. Germline-derived CDR1 and CDR2 are SGDLS and YYNGEE. The CDR3 is made up of 15 amino acids. The whole variable domain, remainder taken from reference TRBV9 and TRBJ2-1, is DSGVTQTPKHLITATGQRVTLRCSPRSGDLSVYWYQQSLDQGLQFLIQYYNGEERAKGNILERFSAQQFPDLHSELNLSSLELGDSALYFCASSVSQGSYNEQFFGPGTRLTVL.

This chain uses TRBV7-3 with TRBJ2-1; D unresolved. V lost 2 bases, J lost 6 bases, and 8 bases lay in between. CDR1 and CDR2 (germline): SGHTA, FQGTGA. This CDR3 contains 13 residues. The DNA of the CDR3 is TGTGCCAGCAGCTTATATGTGTCCAATGAGCAGTTCTTC. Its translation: CASSLYVSNEQFF.

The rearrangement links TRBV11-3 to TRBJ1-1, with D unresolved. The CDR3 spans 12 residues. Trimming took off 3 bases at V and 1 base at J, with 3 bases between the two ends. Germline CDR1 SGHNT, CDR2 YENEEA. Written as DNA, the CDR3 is TGTGCCAGCAGCTTTGGGAACACTGAAGCTTTCTTT. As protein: CASSFGNTEAFF.

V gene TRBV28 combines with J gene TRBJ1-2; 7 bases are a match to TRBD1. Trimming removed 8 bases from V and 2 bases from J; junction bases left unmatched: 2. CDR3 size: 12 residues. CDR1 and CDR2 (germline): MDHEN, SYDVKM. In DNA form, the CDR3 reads TGTGCCAGCCTGGGACAGAACTATGGCTACACCTTC. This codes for CASLGQNYGYTF.

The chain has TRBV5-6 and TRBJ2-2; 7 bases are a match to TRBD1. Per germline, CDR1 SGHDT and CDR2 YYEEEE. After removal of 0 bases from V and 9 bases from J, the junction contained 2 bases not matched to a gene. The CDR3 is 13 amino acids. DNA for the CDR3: TGTGCCAGCAGCTTGGAGGGGGCGTGGGAGCTGTTTTTT. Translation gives CASSLEGAWELFF.

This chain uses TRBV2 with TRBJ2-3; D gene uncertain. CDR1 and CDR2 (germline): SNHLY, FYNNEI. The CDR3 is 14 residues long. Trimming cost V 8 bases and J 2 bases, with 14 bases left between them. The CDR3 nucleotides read TGTGCCAGCTCGCCGGTCTCACTCACAGATACGCAGTATTTT. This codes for CASSPVSLTDTQYF.

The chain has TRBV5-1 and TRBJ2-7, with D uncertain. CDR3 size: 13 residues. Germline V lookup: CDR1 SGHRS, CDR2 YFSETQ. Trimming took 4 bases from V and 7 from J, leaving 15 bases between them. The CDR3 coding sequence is TGCGCCAGCAGCCCCAGGCTGTCCGGGGAGCAGTACTTC. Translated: CASSPRLSGEQYF. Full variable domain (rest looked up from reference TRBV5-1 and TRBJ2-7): KAGVTQTPRYLIKTRGQQVTLSCSPISGHRSVSWYQQTPGQGLQFLFEYFSETQRNKGNFPGRFSGRQFSNSRSEMNVSTLELGDSALYLCASSPRLSGEQYFGPGTRLTVT.

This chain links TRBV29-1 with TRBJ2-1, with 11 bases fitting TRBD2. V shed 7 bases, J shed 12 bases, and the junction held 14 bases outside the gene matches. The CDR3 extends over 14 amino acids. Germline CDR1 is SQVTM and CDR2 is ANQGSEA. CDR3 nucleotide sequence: TGCAGCGCCCGACCCACTAGCGGGAGAGATGGGCAGTTCTTC. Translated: CSARPTSGRDGQFF.

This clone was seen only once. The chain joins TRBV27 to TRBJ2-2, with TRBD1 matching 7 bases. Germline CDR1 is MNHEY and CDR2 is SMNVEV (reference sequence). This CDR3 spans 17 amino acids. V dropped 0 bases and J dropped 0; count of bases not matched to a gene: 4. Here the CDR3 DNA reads TGTGCCAGCAGTTTATCCGGGACAGTCACGAACACCGGGGAGCTGTTTTTT. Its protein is CASSLSGTVTNTGELFF.

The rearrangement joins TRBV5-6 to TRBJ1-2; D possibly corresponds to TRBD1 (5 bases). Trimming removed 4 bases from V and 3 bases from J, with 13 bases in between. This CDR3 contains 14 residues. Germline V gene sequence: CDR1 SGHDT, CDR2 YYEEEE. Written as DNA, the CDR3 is TGTGCCAGCAGCCTAGGTGGGACCCACTATGGCTACACCTTC. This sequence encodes CASSLGGTHYGYTF.

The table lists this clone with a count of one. CDR3 nucleotide sequence: TGTGCTAGTGGTCCACAGGTGACCTATGGCTACACCTTC. Its protein is CASGPQVTYGYTF. The rearrangement joins TRBV12-5 to TRBJ1-2, with D possibly matching TRBD1 (5 bases). V gave up 5 bases and J gave up 4 bases, with 11 bases separating them. This CDR3 has 13 amino acids. Germline CDR1 reads LGHNT; CDR2 reads FRNRAP.

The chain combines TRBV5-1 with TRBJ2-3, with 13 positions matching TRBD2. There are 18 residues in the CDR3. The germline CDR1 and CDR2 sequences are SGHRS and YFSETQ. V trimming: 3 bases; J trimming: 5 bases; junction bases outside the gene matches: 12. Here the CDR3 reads CASSSATSGRPFGDTQYF. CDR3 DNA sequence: TGCGCCAGCAGCTCCGCGACTAGCGGGAGGCCCTTCGGAGATACGCAGTATTTT.

The CDR3 here is CASRKGPPTDTQYF. CDR3 DNA sequence: TGTGCCAGCAGAAAGGGCCCTCCCACAGATACGCAGTATTTT. V usage is TRBV7-9 and J usage is TRBJ2-3; no reliable D call. Trimming stripped 6 bases from V and 2 bases from J, with 12 bases between. The CDR3 is 14 residues long. Germline loops: CDR1 SEHNR, CDR2 FQNEAQ (reference sequence).

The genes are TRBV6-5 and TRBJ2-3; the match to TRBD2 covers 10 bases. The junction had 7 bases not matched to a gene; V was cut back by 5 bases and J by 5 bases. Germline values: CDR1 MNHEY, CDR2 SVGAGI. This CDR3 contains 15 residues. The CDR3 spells CASSRSGRTLDTQYF. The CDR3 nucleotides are TGTGCCAGCAGTCGTAGCGGGAGGACCCTAGATACGCAGTATTTT.